This T cell receptor (beta chain) was retrieved from a study of blood T cell repertoires in COVID-19. At the level of the study: Donors in the United States, Italy and Spain gave samples during acute or convalescent COVID-19. Nucleic acid was either cDNA or gDNA, and it came from T cells, B-cell-depleted T cells, or PBMCs.

Profiling relied on immunoSEQ multiplex PCR, and the TCRdb table lists in-frame clones only, not all of them. Found here are approximately 200,000 clones, less than 85% of them singletons; the top ten hold approximately 2%. CDR3 size: 15 residues. Germline V CDR1 and CDR2: SNHLY, FYNNEI. V shed 4 bases and J shed 3 bases, with 14 bases lying between them. Sequencing was performed on PBMCs or T cells enriched from blood (not recorded which). The chain carries TRBV2 and TRBJ2-3, with a tentative D call TRBD1 (6 bases). This receptor was identified in a man aged 55 to 70 who had recovered from COVID-19. CDR3 region: CASSANRDVTDTQYF. CDR3 nucleotide sequence: TGTGCCAGCAGTGCTAACAGGGATGTAACAGATACGCAGTATTTT.